This TCR beta chain derives from a study of T cell changes during pregnancy in multiple sclerosis. This table comes from immunoSEQ multiplex PCR, and its TCRdb copy is limited to in-frame clones, with some not included. The sample comprises 35,000 to 45,000 clones, 75% to 95% of which are singletons, and 1.5% to 2% rests with the top ten. Germline lookup yields CDR1 MRHNA and CDR2 SNTAGT. The CDR3 length is 17 residues. J gave up 5 bases and V 4 bases, and 10 bases lay outside the gene matches. A single count supports this clone. The sequencing used CD4+ T cells from peripheral blood mononuclear cells, collected after pregnancy. This TCR came from a female donor in good health, enrolled as a control in a pregnancy study. The chain is built from TRBV6-4 and TRBJ2-5; 13 nucleotides line up with TRBD2. The CDR3 DNA is TGTGCCAGCAGTGCCCCGGGACTAGCGGGACGCAAGGAGACCCAGTACTTC. Protein sequence: CASSAPGLAGRKETQYF.